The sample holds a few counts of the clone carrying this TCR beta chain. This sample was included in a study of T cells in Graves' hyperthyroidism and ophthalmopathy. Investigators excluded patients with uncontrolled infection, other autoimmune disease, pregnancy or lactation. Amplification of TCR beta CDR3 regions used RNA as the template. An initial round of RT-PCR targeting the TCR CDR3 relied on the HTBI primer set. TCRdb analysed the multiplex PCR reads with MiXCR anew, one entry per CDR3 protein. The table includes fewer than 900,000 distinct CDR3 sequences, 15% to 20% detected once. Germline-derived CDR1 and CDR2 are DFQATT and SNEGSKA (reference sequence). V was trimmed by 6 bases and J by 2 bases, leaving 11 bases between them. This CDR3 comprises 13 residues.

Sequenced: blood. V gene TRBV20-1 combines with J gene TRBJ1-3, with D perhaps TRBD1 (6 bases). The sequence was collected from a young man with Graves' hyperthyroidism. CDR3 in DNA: TGCAGTGCGAAACAGGGAGCTGGAAACACCATATATTTT. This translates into CSAKQGAGNTIYF.